This T cell receptor (beta chain) originates from a study of shared clonotypes between healthy human individuals. There are 13 residues in the CDR3. Trimming removed 4 bases at V and 3 bases at J, with 10 bases between. Germline-derived CDR1 and CDR2 are LNHDA and SQIVND (reference sequence). The sorted-subset replicate PCRs were given around 200 ng DNA, which is 25,000 to 35,000 T cell genomes. The table came from immunoSEQ multiplex PCR; TCRdb's copy has only in-frame clones and leaves some out. The sample lists about 2.3 million clones, around 90% seen once, with 0.3% to 0.4% in the top ten. None of the donors, who were healthy HIV-negative adults, had recently had acute infections or vaccinations.

The rearrangement joins TRBV19 to TRBJ2-7; D not resolved. This TCR was recovered from a man aged 18 to 30 in good health. Some clones in this sample may be carry-over from other donors' samples. Material for sequencing was naive CD4+ T cells from PBMCs. Sample subset: CD45RA+ positively selected. The CDR3 region is CASSTRSFYEQYF. DNA for the CDR3: TGTGCCAGTAGTACGAGATCGTTCTACGAGCAGTACTTC. Full variable domain (rest looked up from reference TRBV19 and TRBJ2-7): DGGITQSPKYLFRKEGQNVTLSCEQNLNHDAMYWYRQDPGQGLRLIYYSQIVNDFQKGDIAEGYSVSREKKESFPLTVTSAQKNPTAFYLCASSTRSFYEQYFGPGTRLTVT.